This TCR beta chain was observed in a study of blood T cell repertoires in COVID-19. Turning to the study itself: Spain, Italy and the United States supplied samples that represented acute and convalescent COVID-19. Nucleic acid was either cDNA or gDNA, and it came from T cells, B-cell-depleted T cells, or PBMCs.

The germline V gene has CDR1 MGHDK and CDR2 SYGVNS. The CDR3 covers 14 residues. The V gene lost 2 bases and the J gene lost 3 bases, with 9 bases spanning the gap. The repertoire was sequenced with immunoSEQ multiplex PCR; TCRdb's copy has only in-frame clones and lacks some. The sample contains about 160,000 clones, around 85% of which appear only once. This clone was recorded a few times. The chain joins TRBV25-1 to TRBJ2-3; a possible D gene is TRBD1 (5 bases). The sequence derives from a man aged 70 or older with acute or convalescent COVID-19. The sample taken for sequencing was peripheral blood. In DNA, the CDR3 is TGTGCCAGCAGTGAAGTCAGGGAAACAGATACGCAGTATTTT. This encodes CASSEVRETDTQYF.